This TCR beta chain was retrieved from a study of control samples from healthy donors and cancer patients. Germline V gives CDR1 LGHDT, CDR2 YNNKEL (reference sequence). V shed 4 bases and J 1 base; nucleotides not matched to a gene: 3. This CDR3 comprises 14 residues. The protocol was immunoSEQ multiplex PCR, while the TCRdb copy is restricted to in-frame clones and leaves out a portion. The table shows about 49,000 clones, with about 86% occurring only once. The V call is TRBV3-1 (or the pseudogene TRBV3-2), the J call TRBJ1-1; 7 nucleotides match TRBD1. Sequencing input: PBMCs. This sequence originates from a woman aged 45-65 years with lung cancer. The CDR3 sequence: CASSRSGGNTEAFF. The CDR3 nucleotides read TGTGCCAGCAGCCGTTCAGGGGGGAACACTGAAGCTTTCTTT.